Here is one T cell receptor (beta chain) with its context. The target antigen is unknown. The data originate from a study of shared clonotypes between healthy human individuals. Study-wide results and caveats: For naive CD4 cells, roughly 5% of clonotypes were shared across a few donors.

The repertoire was sequenced with immunoSEQ multiplex PCR; TCRdb's copy has only in-frame clones and lacks some. This table holds some 1.5 million clones, more than 95% found once. The CDR3 runs to 12 residues. Germline CDR1 and CDR2: MDHEN and SYDVKM. V was trimmed by 6 bases and J by 6 bases, leaving 9 bases between them. Sample: naive CD4+ T cells sorted from blood. Subset noted: CD45RA+ positively selected. The sequence derives from a man aged 25-40 years in good health. The V call is TRBV28, the J call TRBJ1-5, with D tentatively TRBD1 (5 bases). The CDR3 is CASRSGSQPQHF. Here the CDR3 DNA reads TGTGCCAGCAGATCAGGGAGTCAGCCCCAGCATTTT.